This T cell receptor beta chain derives from a study of sequential checkpoint blockade in melanoma. Treatment noted: randomized to nivolumab then ipilimumab (arm A) or the reverse (arm B). No patient had prior DNA-damaging chemotherapy. Live CD3+CD8+ CD19− CD56− cells were sorted from PBMCs. Germline loops: CDR1 SEHNR, CDR2 FQNEAQ (reference sequence). The CDR3 contains 15 residues. V lost 3 bases and J lost 5; bases outside the gene matches: 9. Repertoires were generated with immunoSEQ multiplex PCR, while TCRdb's copy carries only in-frame clones and drops some. The sample has about 17,000 clones; about 70% are singletons. By share of the sample, this clone is medium-sized.

The chain uses TRBV7-9 and TRBJ2-7; TRBD1 agrees at 8 bases. Sequences were derived from CD8+ T cells sorted from blood (inferred from file names), sampled from a patient given nivolumab and ipilimumab in sequence. This sequence originates from a human donor with melanoma. The CDR3 coding sequence is TGTGCCAGCAGCTTGAGACAGGGGCGTCCGCACGAGCAGTACTTC. It yields the protein CASSLRQGRPHEQYF.